The source of this T cell receptor beta chain is a study of metastatic and nonmetastatic thyroid tumors. Study overall: Blood and tumor or nodule tissue repertoires from malignant and benign thyroid patients were compared. General observations from the study: TCR beta diversity was reportedly significantly higher in malignant thyroid tumors than benign nodules, in blood and tumor.

This clone was seen ten or more times. Its cognate antigen is unknown. Before thyroid surgery, none of the patients had received any treatment. Germline V gene data show CDR1 as MGHRA and CDR2 as YSYEKL. The CDR3 loop spans 16 amino acids. The V and J ends lost 6 bases and 4 bases, in that order; junction bases with no gene match: 11. In the original processing: The study took CDR3 differences across clinicopathological groups and made a distant-metastasis classifier for papillary thyroid cancer from them. TCRdb reprocessed the PCR reads via MiXCR. None of the V and J calls come from the authors' own analysis; TCRdb made them. The profile covers around 23,000 clones, with 26% appearing a single time and about 18% taken by the ten largest.

The origin of this receptor is a male donor with papillary thyroid cancer or a benign thyroid nodule (not recorded which). Some clones in this sample may be carry-over from other donors' samples. V is TRBV4-1 and J is TRBJ2-1, with TRBD2 identical over 8 bases. Sequenced: blood. CDR3: CASSTSLAGIYNEQFF. In nucleotides, the CDR3 is TGCGCCAGCAGTACCTCCCTAGCGGGCATTTACAATGAGCAGTTCTTC.